This T cell receptor beta chain was identified during a study of CD8 T cell repertoires and HIV-1 epitope variants. Regarding the study as a whole: Of some ten antigen-specific beta clonotypes, six appeared to cross-react with escape variants.

Trimming removed 4 bases from V and 1 base from J, with 14 bases in between. This CDR3 comprises 15 residues. Germline lookup yields CDR1 SGHNT and CDR2 YYREEE (reference sequence). Here immunoSEQ multiplex PCR was the method, and the copy in TCRdb shows in-frame clones only, minus some. The sample carries under 6,000 clones, 65% to 70% recorded once. Notes on this clone: Antigen specificity is unknown.

Input material: cultured CD8+ T cells derived from PBMCs. The J gene is TRBJ1-1, the V gene TRBV5-4; maybe TRBD1 (6 bases). This sequence was found in a male donor with HIV. CDR3 region: CASSLVGGGNTEAFF. In DNA, the CDR3 is TGTGCCAGCAGCCTGGTCGGGGGCGGGAACACTGAAGCTTTCTTT.